Below, 24 T cell receptor beta chains from the same sample are listed, as sequenced in a study of blood T cell repertoires in COVID-19. Clones were sequenced by immunoSEQ multiplex PCR, and TCRdb holds only the in-frame ones, with some missing. The top ten clones hold about 6.3% of a sample with about 87,000 clones, 90% of them seen once. The sample comprised peripheral blood. The receptor set was obtained from a man aged 18 to 30 with COVID-19, enrolled during active disease.

The DNA for the CDR3 is TGTGCCAGCAGCGTCGGGGGGTCGGGCACTGAAGCTTTCTTT. This encodes CASSVGGSGTEAFF. The V call is TRBV9, the J call TRBJ1-1, with D possibly matching TRBD1 (5 bases). The CDR3 has 14 residues. Germline-derived CDR1 and CDR2 are SGDLS and YYNGEE. Between the trimmed V and J ends, which lost 2 bases and 4 bases, there was a span of 12 bases.

V and J are TRBV2 and TRBJ1-5; perhaps TRBD1 as D (6 bases). Trimming left V 1 base short and J 0 bases short, with 25 bases between. The CDR3 sequence is 21 residues long. In germline, CDR1 is SNHLY, CDR2 FYNNEI. CDR3 coding DNA: TGTGCCAGCAGTGAAGGGGGGCAGGCACCAGGGGACGGGTATAGCAATCAGCCCCAGCATTTT. Translating gives CASSEGGQAPGDGYSNQPQHF.

J is TRBJ2-7 and V is TRBV18; TRBD2 agrees at 7 bases. V lost 4 bases to trimming and J lost 4 bases; unmatched junction nucleotides: 13. Germline CDR1 is KGHSH and CDR2 is LQKENI. The CDR3 totals 16 residues. CDR3 residues: CASSLTAAGSPYEQYF. The DNA of the CDR3 is TGTGCCAGCTCACTGACTGCAGCGGGGTCCCCGTACGAGCAGTACTTC.

The chain links TRBV7-9 to TRBJ2-5, with TRBD1 identical over 8 bases. The CDR3 has 14 residues. The germline V gene encodes CDR1 SEHNR and CDR2 FQNEAQ (reference sequence). Unmatched junction bases numbered 7, after V lost 5 bases and J lost 5 bases. CDR3 loop: CASSVGTGQETQYF. In nucleotides, the CDR3 is TGTGCCAGCAGCGTAGGGACAGGTCAGGAGACCCAGTACTTC.

The gene calls are TRBV7-9 and TRBJ1-1; 11 bases map to TRBD1. The CDR3 covers 16 residues. Germline CDR1 SEHNR, CDR2 FQNEAQ (reference sequence). With 5 bases clipped from V and 4 bases from J, the junction kept 9 bases outside the gene matches. Here the CDR3 DNA reads TGTGCCAGCAGCGCCCGGGACAGGGGGGATGGCACTGAAGCTTTCTTT. Translation: CASSARDRGDGTEAFF.

The genes are TRBV7-2 and TRBJ2-3, with 9 bases aligning to TRBD2. There are 15 residues in the CDR3. The germline V gene has CDR1 SGHTA and CDR2 FQGNSA. The V and J ends lost 3 bases and 6 bases, in that order; junction bases with no gene match: 7. The CDR3 protein is CASSLGGRGYDTQYF. The CDR3 bases are TGTGCCAGCAGCTTGGGCGGGAGGGGTTACGATACGCAGTATTTT.

The chain joins TRBV30 to TRBJ2-5; 7 bases fit TRBD1. V lost 3 bases, J lost 2 bases, and 6 bases stayed unmatched. This CDR3 comprises 14 residues. Germline-derived CDR1 and CDR2 are GTSNPN and SVGIG (reference sequence). The CDR3 region has the DNA TGTGCCTGGAGGGTAAAGGGACAGCAAGAGACCCAGTACTTC. Encoded protein: CAWRVKGQQETQYF.

The genes are TRBV9 and TRBJ2-1; D is perhaps TRBD2 (6 bases). V lost 1 base to trimming and J lost 6 bases, with 17 bases between them. The CDR3 consists of 16 residues. The V gene's germline CDR1 is SGDLS and CDR2 YYNGEE. The CDR3 sequence is CASSVWAQRVANEQFF. The CDR3 region has the DNA TGTGCCAGCAGCGTATGGGCTCAGCGGGTGGCCAATGAGCAGTTCTTC.

The chain carries TRBV2 and TRBJ2-2; D is perhaps TRBD2 (5 bases). The CDR3 length is 15 residues. The germline V gene has CDR1 SNHLY and CDR2 FYNNEI. V lost 1 base and J lost 3, with 9 bases in between. CDR3 sequence (DNA): TGTGCCAGCAGTGAAGACGGGGAAGACACCGGGGAGCTGTTTTTT. Protein product: CASSEDGEDTGELFF.

J is TRBJ2-7 and V is TRBV13; 9 bases agree with TRBD1. The CDR3 is 16 amino acids. The J segment lost 5 bases and the V segment lost 5 bases, leaving 13 bases of the junction unmatched. Germline CDR1 PRHDT, CDR2 FYEKMQ (reference sequence). The CDR3 here is CASSETGGLFSNEQYF. Written as DNA, the CDR3 is TGTGCCAGCAGCGAAACAGGGGGCCTCTTTTCCAACGAGCAGTACTTC.

The chain links TRBV5-1 to TRBJ2-7, with D perhaps given as TRBD1 or TRBD2 (9 bases each). This CDR3 is 20 amino acids long. The V gene lost 9 bases and the J gene lost 3 bases, with 37 bases spanning the gap. CDR1 SGHRS and CDR2 YFSETQ come from the germline V gene. The CDR3 DNA reads TGCGCCAAAACAGGGGGCGAGTGGCTAGCGGGACTCGGGTATATCTACGAGCAGTACTTC. Its translation: CAKTGGEWLAGLGYIYEQYF.

The rearrangement joins TRBV19 to TRBJ2-5; the D gene is possibly TRBD1 (6 bases). The CDR3 is 13 amino acids. Between the trimmed V and J ends, which lost 5 bases and 2 bases, there was a span of 9 bases. Germline CDR1 LNHDA, CDR2 SQIVND (reference sequence). The CDR3 region has the DNA TGTGCCAGTAGTCGGGACACGCAAGAGACCCAGTACTTC. The encoded protein is CASSRDTQETQYF.

This chain joins TRBV30 and TRBJ2-7; 7 bases agree with TRBD1. After removal of 0 bases from V and 0 bases from J, the junction contained 5 bases not matched to a gene. Germline V gene data show CDR1 as GTSNPN and CDR2 as SVGIG (reference sequence). This CDR3 region has 15 residues. The CDR3 spells CAWSVPDRLSYEQYF. The DNA for the CDR3 is TGTGCCTGGAGTGTACCGGACAGGCTCTCCTACGAGCAGTACTTC.

The genes are TRBV28 and TRBJ2-2; maybe TRBD2 (6 bases). The V gene's germline CDR1 is MDHEN and CDR2 SYDVKM. The CDR3 consists of 13 residues. The V end was cut by 7 bases, the J end by 3 bases, with 9 bases between. The CDR3 spells CASITGDTGELFF. DNA for the CDR3: TGTGCCAGCATAACGGGGGACACCGGGGAGCTGTTTTTT.

The CDR3 DNA reads as TGTGCCACCAGCAGGGACAGGTTCTCTGGGGCCAACGTCCTGACTTTC. It translates to CATSRDRFSGANVLTF. V and J are TRBV15 and TRBJ2-6, with 7 bases identical to TRBD1. The CDR3 is 16 amino acids. Germline V gene lookup returns CDR1 LNHNV and CDR2 YYDKDF (reference sequence). Trimming took 3 bases from V and 0 from J; bases not matched to a gene: 2.

This chain links TRBV10-3 with TRBJ1-1; perhaps TRBD1 as D (6 bases). CDR1 ENHRY and CDR2 SYGVKD come from the germline V gene. Trimming cost V 6 bases and J 3 bases, with 11 bases left between them. The CDR3 has 13 amino acids. The CDR3, as DNA: TGTGCCATCAGCACAGGGAGATACACTGAAGCTTTCTTT. Amino acids: CAISTGRYTEAFF.

This chain uses TRBV7-2 with TRBJ2-7, with 8 nucleotides matching TRBD1. After removal of 2 bases from V and 6 bases from J, the junction contained 3 bases not matched to a gene. In germline, CDR1 is SGHTA, CDR2 FQGNSA. There are 13 residues in the CDR3. CDR3 amino acids: CASSLNRGSEQYF. The CDR3 nucleotides are TGTGCCAGCAGCTTAAACAGGGGGAGCGAGCAGTACTTC.

CDR3 sequence (DNA): TGCGCCAGCAGCCAAGTACCAGATTCTACCGGGGAGCTGTTTTTT. This gives the protein CASSQVPDSTGELFF. This rearrangement joins TRBV4-3 to TRBJ2-2; unclear D gene. V was cut by 1 base and J by 5 bases, with 11 bases left in between. This CDR3 region has 15 residues. The germline V gene encodes CDR1 LGHNA and CDR2 YSLEER.

This sequence joins TRBV7-2 and TRBJ2-7; D is unresolved. Between the trimmed V and J ends, which lost 5 bases and 0 bases, there was a span of 8 bases. Germline CDR1 and CDR2: SGHTA and FQGNSA. This CDR3 contains 13 residues. The CDR3 reads CASSLTLSYEQYF. CDR3 coding DNA: TGTGCCAGCAGCCTAACTCTCTCCTACGAGCAGTACTTC. Filled out from reference TRBV7-2 and TRBJ2-7, the complete variable domain reads GAGVSQSPSNKVTEKGKDVELRCDPISGHTALYWYRQSLGQGLEFLIYFQGNSAPDKSGLPSDRFSAERTGGSVSTLTIQRTQQEDSAVYLCASSLTLSYEQYFGPGTRLTVT.

The chain carries TRBV7-2 and TRBJ2-7, with 7 bases identical to TRBD2. The CDR3 covers 15 residues. CDR1 is SGHTA and CDR2 is FQGNSA in the germline V gene. V dropped 5 bases and J dropped 2; count of bases not matched to a gene: 9. CDR3 bases: TGTGCCAGCAGCCTCCTCAGCGGGACGCCCTACGAGCAGTACTTC. Translation: CASSLLSGTPYEQYF.

The V gene is TRBV7-9, the J gene TRBJ1-2, with unresolved D. The CDR3 covers 16 residues. Trimming stripped 4 bases from V and 3 bases from J, with 18 bases between. Germline CDR1 reads SEHNR; CDR2 reads FQNEAQ (reference sequence). CDR3 in amino acids: CASSSQYGRVDYGYTF. DNA of the CDR3: TGTGCCAGCAGCTCTCAATATGGGAGGGTGGACTATGGCTACACCTTC.

V usage is TRBV28 and J usage is TRBJ2-3; D ambiguous. Trimming removed 6 bases from V and 0 bases from J, with 19 bases in between. Germline V gene data show CDR1 as MDHEN and CDR2 as SYDVKM. The CDR3 spans 17 residues. This chain's CDR3 is CASRLPPDSFSTDTQYF. CDR3 nucleotides: TGTGCCAGCAGACTCCCCCCCGACTCGTTTAGCACAGATACGCAGTATTTT.

This clone was observed a single time. V is TRBV27 and J is TRBJ2-1; TRBD2 matches 12 bases. This CDR3 has 16 residues. V gave up 4 bases and J gave up 3 bases; unmatched junction bases: 4. Germline CDR1 and CDR2: MNHEY and SMNVEV (reference sequence). DNA for the CDR3: TGTGCCAGCAGTTCCGGGACTAGCGGGTTCTACAATGAGCAGTTCTTC. This codes for CASSSGTSGFYNEQFF.

The J gene is TRBJ2-7, the V gene TRBV7-9, with a tentative D call TRBD1 (6 bases). Germline assignment: CDR1 SEHNR and CDR2 FQNEAQ (reference sequence). Trimming removed 1 base from V and 2 bases from J, with 12 bases in between. The CDR3 consists of 15 residues. DNA of the CDR3: TGTGCCAGCAGCTTAGAGTACAGGGCCCCCTACGAGCAGTACTTC. Its translation is CASSLEYRAPYEQYF.